This T cell receptor beta chain appears in the sequencing data of a study of T cell responses to AZD1222 COVID-19 vaccine. Study conclusions and caveats: White British ancestry dominated among donors, who included more females, and clonal diversity was possibly underestimated. Baseline antibody screening turned up just a handful of seropositive AZD1222 recipients. The breadth and depth of Spike-specific TCRs increased once two AZD1222 doses had been given.

Some second doses came at about 4 weeks and others at about 12 weeks; these were pooled. Points on this clone: Its target is unknown.

Germline V gene data show CDR1 as MDHEN and CDR2 as SYDVKM. Trimming removed 3 bases at V and 0 bases at J, with 5 bases between. The CDR3 length is 13 residues. Produced via immunoSEQ multiplex PCR; TCRdb's table is partial and in-frame only. This table holds around 80,000 clones, 80% to 90% found once. This clonotype was obtained from an adult who received the AZD1222 COVID-19 vaccine. Specimen: peripheral blood, collected 28 days after the second AZD1222 dose. This sequence joins TRBV28 and TRBJ1-1; D gene uncertain. DNA for the CDR3: TGTGCCAGCAGTTTCCGGGTGAACACTGAAGCTTTCTTT. Protein product: CASSFRVNTEAFF. The full variable domain, with the rest looked up from reference TRBV28 and TRBJ1-1, is DVKVTQSSRYLVKRTGEKVFLECVQDMDHENMFWYRQDPGLGLRLIYFSYDVKMKEKGDIPEGYSVSREKKERFSLILESASTNQTSMYLCASSFRVNTEAFFGQGTRLTVV.